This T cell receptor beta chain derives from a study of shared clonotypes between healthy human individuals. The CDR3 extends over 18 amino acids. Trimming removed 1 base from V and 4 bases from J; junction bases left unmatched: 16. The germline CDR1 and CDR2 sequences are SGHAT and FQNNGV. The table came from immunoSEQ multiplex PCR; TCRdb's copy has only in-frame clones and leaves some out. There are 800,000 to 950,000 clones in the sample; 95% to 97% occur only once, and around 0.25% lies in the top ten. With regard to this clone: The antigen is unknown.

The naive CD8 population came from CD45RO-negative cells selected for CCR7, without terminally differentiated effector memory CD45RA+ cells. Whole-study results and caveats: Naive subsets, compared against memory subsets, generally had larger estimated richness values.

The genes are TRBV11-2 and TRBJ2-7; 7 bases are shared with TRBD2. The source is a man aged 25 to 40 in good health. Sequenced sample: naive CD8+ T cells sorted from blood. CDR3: CASSLVREQAGVRYEQYF. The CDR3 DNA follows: TGTGCCAGCAGCTTAGTCCGGGAACAGGCGGGGGTGAGGTACGAGCAGTACTTC. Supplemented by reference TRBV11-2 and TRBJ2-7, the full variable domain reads EAGVAQSPRYKIIEKRQSVAFWCNPISGHATLYWYQQILGQGPKLLIQFQNNGVVDDSQLPKDRFSAERLKGVDSTLKIQPAKLEDSAVYLCASSLVREQAGVRYEQYFGPGTRLTVT.